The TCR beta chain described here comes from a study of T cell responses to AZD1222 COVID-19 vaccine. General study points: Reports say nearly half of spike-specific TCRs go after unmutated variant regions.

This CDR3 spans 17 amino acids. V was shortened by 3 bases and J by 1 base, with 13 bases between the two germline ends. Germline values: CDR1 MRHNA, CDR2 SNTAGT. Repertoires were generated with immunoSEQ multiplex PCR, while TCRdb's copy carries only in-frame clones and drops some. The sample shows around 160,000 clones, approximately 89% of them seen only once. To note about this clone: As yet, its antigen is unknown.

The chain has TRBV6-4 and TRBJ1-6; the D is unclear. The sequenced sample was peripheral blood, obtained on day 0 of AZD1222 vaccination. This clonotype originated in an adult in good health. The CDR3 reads CASSEGPTGSYNSPLHF. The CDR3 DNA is TGTGCCAGCAGTGAGGGTCCTACTGGATCCTATAATTCACCCCTCCACTTT.